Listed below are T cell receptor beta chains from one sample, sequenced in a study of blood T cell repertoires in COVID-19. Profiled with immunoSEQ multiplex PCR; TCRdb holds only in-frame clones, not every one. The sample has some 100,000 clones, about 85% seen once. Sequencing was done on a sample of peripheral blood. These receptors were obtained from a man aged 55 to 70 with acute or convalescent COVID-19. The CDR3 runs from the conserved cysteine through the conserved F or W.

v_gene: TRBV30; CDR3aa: CAWTDRAPNQPQHF
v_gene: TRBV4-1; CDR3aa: CASSQQDMYNEQFF
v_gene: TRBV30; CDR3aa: CAWRQGLSEQYF
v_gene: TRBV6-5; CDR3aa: CASTTGVSPLHF
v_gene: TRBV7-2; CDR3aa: CASSLTGGNQPQHF
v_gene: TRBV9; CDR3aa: CASRVDSGRKSGNEQFF
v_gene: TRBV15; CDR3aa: CATSRAGGGETQYF
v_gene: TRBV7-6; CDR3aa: CASSLALSSGSQYGAKNIQYF
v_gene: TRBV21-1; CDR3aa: CASSKRDTGAYNEQFF
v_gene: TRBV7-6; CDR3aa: CASSFRDSFYEQYF
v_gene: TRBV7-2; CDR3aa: CASSLVWTSFPPDTQYF
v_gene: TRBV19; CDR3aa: CASSIRQGLDQPQHF
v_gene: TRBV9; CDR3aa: CASSVAGGLKTGELFF
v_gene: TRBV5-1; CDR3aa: CASSVQGGWNEKLFF
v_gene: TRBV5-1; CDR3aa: CASRGGSAGTGELFF
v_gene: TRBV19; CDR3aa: CASCTSGSGADTQYF
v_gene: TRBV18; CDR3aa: CASSPTGRGYEDTQYF
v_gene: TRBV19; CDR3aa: CASSIVPQGQLYGYTF
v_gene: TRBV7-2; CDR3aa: CASSLYRDSNQPQHF
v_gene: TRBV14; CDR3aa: CASSQDSGTGQGWTGELFF
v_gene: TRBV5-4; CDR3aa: CASRDRGSSYEQYF
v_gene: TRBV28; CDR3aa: CASSFVGLAGGPHEQYF
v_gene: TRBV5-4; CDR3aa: CASSAGIRVEAFF
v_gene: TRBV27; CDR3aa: CASTAAGQETQYF
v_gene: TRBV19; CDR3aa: CASSMTGLNYGYTF
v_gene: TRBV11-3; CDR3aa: CASSLGGFMNTEAFF